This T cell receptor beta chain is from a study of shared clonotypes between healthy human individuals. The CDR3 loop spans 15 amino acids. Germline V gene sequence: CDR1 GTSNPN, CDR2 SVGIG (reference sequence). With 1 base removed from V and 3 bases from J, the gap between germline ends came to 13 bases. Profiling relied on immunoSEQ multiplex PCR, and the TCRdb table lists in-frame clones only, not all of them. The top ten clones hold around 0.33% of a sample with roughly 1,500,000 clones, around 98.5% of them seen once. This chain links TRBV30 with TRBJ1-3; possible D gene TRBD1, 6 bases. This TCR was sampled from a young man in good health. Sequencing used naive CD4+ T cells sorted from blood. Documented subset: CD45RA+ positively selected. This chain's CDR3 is CAWSGGRLLGNTIYF. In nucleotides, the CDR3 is TGTGCCTGGAGTGGGGGGCGCCTCCTTGGAAACACCATATATTTT.